The 24 T cell receptor beta chains given below trace back to one sample, sequenced in a study of blood T cell repertoires in COVID-19 (dated by TCRdb to 2020 to 2021). The method was the immunoSEQ multiplex PCR assay. TCRdb stores this immuneACCESS table with in-frame sequences only. Part of the clones is absent; in the studies checked, under half of the shortfall reflects unresolved V genes, and no reason is known for the rest. Here the sample has about 58,000 clones; about 87% occur a single time. The ten largest make up around 1.5% of the sample. Sequenced: peripheral blood. The source of these receptors is a man aged 55 to 69 with acute or convalescent COVID-19.

The chain employs TRBV5-5 and TRBJ1-2; unclear D gene. The V gene's germline CDR1 is SGHKS and CDR2 YYEKEE (reference sequence). This CDR3 comprises 12 residues. V lost 0 bases, J lost 4 bases, and 4 bases lay in between. CDR3: CASSLDTYGYTF. The CDR3 DNA reads TGTGCCAGCAGCTTGGACACCTATGGCTACACCTTC.

The gene calls are TRBV4-3 and TRBJ2-1; 13 bases agree with TRBD2. Trimming cost V 4 bases and J 5 bases; bases outside gene matches: 11. The CDR3 is 18 amino acids. Germline CDR1 and CDR2: LGHNA and YSLEER. DNA of the CDR3: TGCGCCAGCAGCCGGGGACTAGCGGGACGGCCCCGGGACAATGAGCAGTTCTTC. Translated: CASSRGLAGRPRDNEQFF.

V and J are TRBV7-8 and TRBJ2-7, with 8 bases aligning to TRBD1. The CDR3 runs 14 residues. Germline trimming cut 4 bases from V and 5 bases from J; bases unmatched to any gene: 7. Germline CDR1 and CDR2: SGHVS and FQNEAQ. DNA for the CDR3: TGTGCCAGCAGCTCCCCGACAGGGGAACACGAGCAGTACTTC. Protein: CASSSPTGEHEQYF.

The rearrangement joins TRBV15 to TRBJ1-1, with 9 bases identical to TRBD1. This CDR3 comprises 18 residues. From germline, CDR1 is LNHNV and CDR2 YYDKDF (reference sequence). The ends lost 0 bases at V and 7 bases at J; junction bases unmatched: 15. The CDR3: CATSRDSDRGRPRNEAFF. Here the CDR3 DNA reads TGTGCCACCAGCAGAGATAGTGACAGGGGGAGACCTAGGAATGAAGCTTTCTTT.

The chain uses TRBV6-5 and TRBJ1-5; tentative D call: TRBD1 (5 bases). Trimming removed 6 bases from V and 5 bases from J, with 11 bases in between. The CDR3 is made up of 13 amino acids. Germline CDR1 reads MNHEY; CDR2 reads SVGAGI. The CDR3 here is CASSPDNHQPQHF. Written as DNA, the CDR3 is TGTGCCAGCAGCCCGGACAACCATCAGCCCCAGCATTTT.

The V and J genes are TRBV28 and TRBJ2-7, with a possible D match to TRBD1 (6 bases). The V end was cut by 1 base, the J end by 3 bases, with 10 bases between. This CDR3 region has 14 residues. Germline V lookup: CDR1 MDHEN, CDR2 SYDVKM. CDR3 coding DNA: TGTGCCAGCAGTTTATCCGGACAGTTCTACGAGCAGTACTTC. The encoded protein is CASSLSGQFYEQYF.

The gene calls are TRBV7-8 and TRBJ1-2; TRBD1 matches 8 bases. Germline loops: CDR1 SGHVS, CDR2 FQNEAQ. V gave up 5 bases and J gave up 7 bases; unmatched junction bases: 12. The CDR3 is made up of 15 amino acids. The CDR3 reads CASSPRQGPGVGYTF. The CDR3 DNA reads as TGTGCCAGCAGCCCTCGACAGGGGCCGGGTGTTGGCTACACCTTC.

The rearrangement joins TRBV4-3 to TRBJ2-7; possibly TRBD1 for D (6 bases). This CDR3 spans 15 amino acids. Germline V gene data show CDR1 as LGHNA and CDR2 as YSLEER. The V end was cut by 4 bases, the J end by 1 base, with 14 bases between. This CDR3 reads CASSPSPTGSYEQYF. The CDR3 nucleotides read TGCGCCAGCAGCCCATCACCGACAGGATCCTACGAGCAGTACTTC.

The rearrangement uses TRBV11-2 and TRBJ1-2, with 9 bases that match TRBD1. CDR3 size: 15 residues. The V gene end was trimmed by 6 bases and the J gene end by 8 bases; junction bases not matched to a gene: 13. The germline V gene encodes CDR1 SGHAT and CDR2 FQNNGV. The CDR3 loop reads CASRKGQGDSGGYTF. The DNA of the CDR3 is TGTGCCAGCAGAAAGGGACAGGGAGATTCAGGAGGCTACACCTTC. Filled out from reference TRBV11-2 and TRBJ1-2, the complete variable domain reads EAGVAQSPRYKIIEKRQSVAFWCNPISGHATLYWYQQILGQGPKLLIQFQNNGVVDDSQLPKDRFSAERLKGVDSTLKIQPAKLEDSAVYLCASRKGQGDSGGYTFGSGTRLTVV.

The V and J genes are TRBV5-5 and TRBJ2-7; 8 positions match TRBD1. The CDR3 runs to 15 residues. The V and J ends lost 4 bases and 2 bases, in that order; junction bases with no gene match: 8. The germline V gene has CDR1 SGHKS and CDR2 YYEKEE (reference sequence). CDR3 loop: CASSPRGTGAYEQYF. As DNA, the CDR3 is TGTGCCAGCAGCCCTCGGGGGACAGGAGCCTACGAGCAGTACTTC.

The chain carries TRBV29-1 and TRBJ2-5, with 7 bases aligning to TRBD1. The CDR3 loop spans 14 amino acids. Trimming at V came to 6 bases and at J to 0 bases, leaving 7 bases not matched to a gene. Per the germline V gene, CDR1 is SQVTM and CDR2 is ANQGSEA. CDR3 residues: CSVRGGPDQETQYF. The CDR3 region has the DNA TGCAGCGTCCGAGGGGGCCCAGACCAAGAGACCCAGTACTTC.

This chain links TRBV28 with TRBJ2-3, with D uncertain. The V end was cut by 3 bases, the J end by 7 bases, with 8 bases between. The germline V gene has CDR1 MDHEN and CDR2 SYDVKM. This CDR3 has 12 residues. The CDR3 DNA reads TGTGCCAGCAGTTTGGGCTTTAATACGCAGTATTTT. As protein: CASSLGFNTQYF. Combining the CDR3 with reference TRBV28 and TRBJ2-3 gives the whole variable domain DVKVTQSSRYLVKRTGEKVFLECVQDMDHENMFWYRQDPGLGLRLIYFSYDVKMKEKGDIPEGYSVSREKKERFSLILESASTNQTSMYLCASSLGFNTQYFGPGTRLTVL.

This clone was observed a handful of times. The rearrangement uses TRBV25-1 and TRBJ1-5; possibly TRBD1 for D (5 bases). Between the trimmed V and J ends, which lost 3 bases and 15 bases, there was a span of 15 bases. The CDR3 consists of 12 residues. Germline values: CDR1 MGHDK, CDR2 SYGVNS. CDR3 in amino acids: CASSEGVGGRHF. The CDR3, as DNA: TGTGCCAGCAGTGAGGGGGTTGGGGGGAGGCATTTT.

This clone is a singleton in its sample. This chain links TRBV7-3 with TRBJ1-1; D perhaps matches TRBD1 (5 bases). Between the trimmed V and J ends, which lost 1 base and 6 bases, there was a span of 15 bases. The germline CDR1 and CDR2 sequences are SGHTA and FQGTGA. This CDR3 contains 15 residues. The chain's CDR3 is CASSLNVAGVAEAFF. The DNA of the CDR3 is TGTGCCAGCAGCTTAAACGTAGCGGGGGTGGCTGAAGCTTTCTTT.

The chain carries TRBV7-2 and TRBJ2-3; TRBD2 is a possible D gene (5 bases). This CDR3 comprises 17 residues. Per the germline V gene, CDR1 is SGHTA and CDR2 is FQGNSA. V was trimmed by 0 bases and J by 3 bases, leaving 16 bases between them. This CDR3 is CASSLAIRGLLTDTQYF. Here the CDR3 DNA reads TGTGCCAGCAGCTTAGCGATTAGAGGACTGCTAACAGATACGCAGTATTTT.

The genes are TRBV11-2 and TRBJ2-5; 13 nucleotides match TRBD2. Germline lookup yields CDR1 SGHAT and CDR2 FQNNGV. V lost 4 bases to trimming and J lost 3 bases; unmatched junction nucleotides: 5. CDR3 size: 16 residues. CDR3 in DNA: TGTGCCAGCAGCTCATGGGGGACTAGCGGGGAAGAGACCCAGTACTTC. This sequence encodes CASSSWGTSGEETQYF.

The CDR3 is CASSSPLAGGPEQYF. The CDR3 DNA sequence: TGTGCCAGCAGCTCCCCTCTAGCGGGAGGGCCCGAGCAGTACTTC. The chain is built from TRBV5-4 and TRBJ2-7; the match to TRBD2 covers 12 bases. V trimming: 3 bases; J trimming: 6 bases; junction bases outside the gene matches: 7. The germline V gene has CDR1 SGHNT and CDR2 YYREEE (reference sequence). There are 15 residues in the CDR3.

This clone has only one observation. The chain has TRBV9 and TRBJ2-5, with 10 bases that match TRBD1. This CDR3 is built from 16 residues. CDR1 and CDR2 from the germline V gene are SGDLS and YYNGEE. Germline trimming cut 6 bases from V and 3 bases from J; bases unmatched to any gene: 11. Here the CDR3 DNA reads TGTGCCAGCAAACCCTTCCGGGACAGGGGAAAAGAGACCCAGTACTTC. Its translation is CASKPFRDRGKETQYF. Full variable domain (remainder filled in from reference TRBV9 and TRBJ2-5): DSGVTQTPKHLITATGQRVTLRCSPRSGDLSVYWYQQSLDQGLQFLIQYYNGEERAKGNILERFSAQQFPDLHSELNLSSLELGDSALYFCASKPFRDRGKETQYFGPGTRLLVL.

The V call is TRBV3-1 (or the pseudogene TRBV3-2), the J call TRBJ1-1; 8 positions agree with TRBD1. There are 18 residues in the CDR3. Germline values: CDR1 LGHDT, CDR2 YNNKEL (reference sequence). Trimming removed 1 base from V and 2 bases from J; junction bases left unmatched: 12. The CDR3 reads CASSQAGTGELINTEAFF. Written as DNA, the CDR3 is TGTGCCAGCAGCCAAGCCGGGACAGGCGAGCTAATAAACACTGAAGCTTTCTTT.

Here the CDR3 reads CASSASASYEQYF. The DNA for the CDR3 is TGTGCCAGCAGCGCTAGCGCTTCCTACGAGCAGTACTTC. The J gene is TRBJ2-7, the V gene TRBV6-2 or TRBV6-3; perhaps TRBD2 as D (6 bases). Germline CDR1 MNHEY, CDR2 SVGEGT. The CDR3 length is 13 residues. Deletions cut 6 bases from V and 1 base from J, with 10 bases between.

V is TRBV10-2 and J is TRBJ2-6, with 9 bases that match TRBD1. Germline V CDR1 and CDR2: WSHSY, SAAADI. The CDR3 loop spans 17 amino acids. With V trimmed by 2 bases and J by 2 bases, 4 bases remained unmatched. DNA of the CDR3: TGCGCCAGCAGTGAGACACAGGGGGCAGCTGGGGCCAACGTCCTGACTTTC. It specifies CASSETQGAAGANVLTF.

The V call is TRBV3-1 (or the pseudogene TRBV3-2), the J call TRBJ2-3, with no clear D. Trimming shortened V by 1 base and J by 2 bases, and 7 bases separated the two germline ends. CDR3 length: 14 residues. Germline V CDR1 and CDR2: LGHDT, YNNKEL (reference sequence). In DNA form, the CDR3 reads TGTGCCAGCAGCCAAGTGTCTAACACAGATACGCAGTATTTT. Its translation is CASSQVSNTDTQYF.

This clone was observed a single time. V is TRBV30 and J is TRBJ1-1; D uncertain. Trimming stripped 1 base from V and 1 base from J, with 10 bases between. The CDR3 consists of 14 residues. CDR1 GTSNPN and CDR2 SVGIG come from the germline V gene (reference sequence). CDR3 bases: TGTGCCTGGAGTGCCCTCGGGGAGAACACTGAAGCTTTCTTT. This gives the protein CAWSALGENTEAFF. Using reference TRBV30 and TRBJ1-1 for the parts outside the CDR3, the full variable domain is SQTIHQWPATLVQPVGSPLSLECTVEGTSNPNLYWYRQAAGRGLQLLFYSVGIGQISSEVPQNLSASRPQDRQFILSSKKLLLSDSGFYLCAWSALGENTEAFFGQGTRLTVV.

The V call is TRBV6-2 or TRBV6-3, the J call TRBJ2-1; 11 positions agree with TRBD2. The CDR3 contains 15 residues. Germline-derived CDR1 and CDR2 are MNHEY and SVGEGT. The ends lost 4 bases at V and 7 bases at J; junction bases unmatched: 6. The CDR3 loop is CASSSPGLAANEQFF. CDR3 nucleotides: TGTGCCAGCAGTTCTCCGGGACTAGCGGCTAATGAGCAGTTCTTC.